One sample yielded the 19 T cell receptor beta chains listed below, sequenced in a study of T-cell memory formation after mild COVID-19. Each CDR3 protein is one row after TCRdb ran MiXCR on the 5' RACE reads. Among fewer than 140,000 distinct CDR3 sequences listed, 15% to 20% were seen once. The source material was PBMCs or a T cell subset sorted from them (not recorded which). The origin of the receptors is an adult woman who had mild COVID-19 (a few samples of this study predate the infection). Cell type and time point are not known.

This clonotype was seen more than once but under ten times. The chain carries TRBV29-1 and TRBJ2-7; D is possibly TRBD1 (6 bases). CDR1 SQVTM and CDR2 ANQGSEA come from the germline V gene. V dropped 0 bases and J dropped 4 bases, with 13 bases sitting between them. The length of the CDR3 is 14 residues. The CDR3 sequence is CSVEEAGAGYEQYF. As DNA, the CDR3 is TGCAGCGTTGAAGAGGCAGGGGCTGGGTACGAGCAGTACTTC.

This clonotype was observed at least ten times. The rearrangement links TRBV9 to TRBJ2-1; 10 nucleotides align to TRBD2. Per germline, CDR1 SGDLS and CDR2 YYNGEE. After removal of 0 bases from V and 8 bases from J, the junction contained 8 bases not matched to a gene. The CDR3 loop spans 16 amino acids. CDR3 DNA sequence: TGTGCCAGCAGCGTAGCTAAACTAGCGGGAATCGATGAGCAGTTCTTC. It encodes CASSVAKLAGIDEQFF.

This clonotype was recorded a few times. This sequence joins TRBV6-5 and TRBJ2-1, with D perhaps given as TRBD1 or TRBD2 (5 bases each). The CDR3 is 15 amino acids. The germline V gene encodes CDR1 MNHEY and CDR2 SVGAGI. V was shortened by 5 bases and J by 0 bases, with 11 bases between the two germline ends. The CDR3 is CASSMGRNSYNEQFF. DNA for the CDR3: TGTGCCAGCAGTATGGGACGGAACTCCTACAATGAGCAGTTCTTC.

This clonotype was recorded a few times. The chain carries TRBV20-1 and TRBJ2-7; TRBD2 agrees at 10 bases. The CDR3 is 15 amino acids. Trimming at V came to 3 bases and at J to 3 bases, leaving 8 bases not matched to a gene. In germline, CDR1 is DFQATT, CDR2 SNEGSKA (reference sequence). The CDR3 DNA follows: TGCAGTGCTAGCGCCGTACTAGCGGGAAGCTACGAGCAGTACTTC. This gives the protein CSASAVLAGSYEQYF.

J is TRBJ2-1 and V is TRBV15; D is unresolved. The CDR3 loop spans 12 amino acids. V lost 6 bases and J lost 6, with 9 bases in between. CDR1 is LNHNV, CDR2 YYDKDF, per germline (reference sequence). The CDR3 is CATSLGPNEQFF. The CDR3 DNA is TGTGCCACCAGTTTAGGACCCAATGAGCAGTTCTTC. Together with reference TRBV15 and TRBJ2-1, the CDR3 gives the full variable domain: DAMVIQNPRYQVTQFGKPVTLSCSQTLNHNVMYWYQQKSSQAPKLLFHYYDKDFNNEADTPDNFQSRRPNTSFCFLDIRSPGLGDTAMYLCATSLGPNEQFFGPGTRLTVL.

The chain recombines TRBV29-1 with TRBJ2-7; D gene uncertain. Trimming took 0 bases from V and 6 from J, leaving 15 bases between them. The CDR3 consists of 14 residues. CDR1 and CDR2 (germline): SQVTM, ANQGSEA. The CDR3 DNA sequence: TGCAGCGTTGAAGATCTGGGATTAGACGGCGAGCAGTACTTC. It translates to CSVEDLGLDGEQYF.

V is TRBV6-5 and J is TRBJ2-3; no reliable D call. Germline values: CDR1 MNHEY, CDR2 SVGAGI. Trimming took off 2 bases at V and 2 bases at J, with 17 bases between the two ends. The CDR3 runs to 17 residues. DNA of the CDR3: TGTGCCAGCAGTTACCTCTCTAGGATGTCTTTCACAGATACGCAGTATTTT. Its protein product is CASSYLSRMSFTDTQYF.

This clonotype appeared a few times. The gene calls are TRBV27 and TRBJ2-7; 7 bases map to TRBD2. Germline assignment: CDR1 MNHEY and CDR2 SMNVEV (reference sequence). V shed 5 bases, J shed 4 bases, and the junction held 8 bases outside the gene matches. This CDR3 is 14 amino acids long. CDR3 sequence reads: CASSTLGGWYEQYF. CDR3 in DNA: TGTGCCAGCAGTACCCTGGGAGGGTGGTACGAGCAGTACTTC.

This clonotype has just a few counts. The V and J genes are TRBV5-1 and TRBJ2-3; 10 bases map to TRBD2. Germline V gene data show CDR1 as SGHRS and CDR2 as YFSETQ. CDR3 length: 16 amino acids. V lost 4 bases, J lost 9 bases, and 14 bases stayed unmatched. Here the CDR3 reads CASSLLEAGGPPTQYF. The CDR3 DNA reads as TGCGCCAGCAGCCTCCTCGAAGCGGGGGGGCCCCCCACGCAGTATTTT.

The table lists this clonotype with a few counts. The V call is TRBV5-1, the J call TRBJ1-2; 7 nucleotides line up with TRBD1. Per the germline V gene, CDR1 is SGHRS and CDR2 is YFSETQ. V trimming: 4 bases; J trimming: 8 bases; junction bases outside the gene matches: 14. The CDR3 has 15 residues. For the CDR3, the DNA is TGCGCCAGCAGCCTGACGGACAGGAGTTACCGAGGCTACACCTTC. As protein: CASSLTDRSYRGYTF.

The table lists this clonotype with many counts. The chain has TRBV6-1 and TRBJ2-5; D not certain. CDR1 MNHNS and CDR2 SASEGT come from the germline V gene. This CDR3 is built from 11 residues. V gave up 4 bases and J gave up 1 base, with 1 base separating them. The CDR3 coding sequence is TGTGCCAGCAGTGGCCAAGAGACCCAGTACTTC. Encoded protein: CASSGQETQYF.

There are a few counts of this clonotype. The rearrangement joins TRBV6-6 to TRBJ2-7; TRBD2 is a possible D gene (5 bases). This CDR3 comprises 15 residues. Trimming took off 0 bases at V and 0 bases at J, with 9 bases between the two ends. Germline loops: CDR1 MNHNY, CDR2 SVGAGI (reference sequence). The DNA for the CDR3 is TGTGCCAGCAGTTACTCGCGGGTGAGCTCCTACGAGCAGTACTTC. It encodes CASSYSRVSSYEQYF.

This clonotype has only a few counts. CDR3 DNA sequence: TGTGCCTGGAGTGTACAGCGGACAGGGATGGATGAAGCTTTCTTT. It translates to CAWSVQRTGMDEAFF. V is TRBV30 and J is TRBJ1-1; TRBD1 matches at 8 bases. The CDR3 loop spans 15 amino acids. CDR1 GTSNPN and CDR2 SVGIG come from the germline V gene (reference sequence). The trim removed 0 bases at V and 7 bases at J, leaving 10 bases unmatched.

Many counts were recorded for this clonotype. The chain joins TRBV7-8 to TRBJ2-1; D unclear. This CDR3 contains 13 residues. From germline, CDR1 is SGHVS and CDR2 FQNEAQ. V lost 1 base to trimming and J lost 2 bases, with 3 bases between them. CDR3 protein: CASSLVTYNEQFF. The CDR3 DNA sequence: TGTGCCAGCAGCTTAGTTACCTACAATGAGCAGTTCTTC.

J is TRBJ2-7 and V is TRBV27, with 8 bases fitting TRBD1. This CDR3 comprises 13 residues. The V and J ends lost 6 bases and 3 bases, in that order; junction bases with no gene match: 4. The germline V gene has CDR1 MNHEY and CDR2 SMNVEV (reference sequence). DNA of the CDR3: TGTGCCAGCAGATTAACAGGGGGCTACGAGCAGTACTTC. Translating gives CASRLTGGYEQYF.

This clonotype has just a few counts. The genes are TRBV5-1 and TRBJ1-1, with TRBD1 as a possible D gene (5 bases). CDR3 size: 13 residues. Looked up from germline, CDR1 is SGHRS and CDR2 is YFSETQ. Trimming left V 0 bases short and J 6 bases short, with 9 bases between. This CDR3 reads CASSLGSGAEAFF. The CDR3 DNA is TGCGCCAGCAGCTTGGGGTCGGGGGCTGAAGCTTTCTTT.

V usage is TRBV2 and J usage is TRBJ2-7; 8 bases agree with TRBD1. This CDR3 comprises 12 residues. Germline CDR1 reads SNHLY; CDR2 reads FYNNEI. The CDR3 DNA follows: TGTGCGGCGGGGACAGGAGCCTACGAGCAGTACTTC. Translation: CAAGTGAYEQYF.

The chain links TRBV6-2 or TRBV6-3 to TRBJ2-7; perhaps TRBD1 as D (6 bases). This CDR3 has 18 amino acids. The germline V and J ends were trimmed by 0 bases and 3 bases, with 21 bases remaining between them. Germline values: CDR1 MNHEY, CDR2 SVGEGT. CDR3 nucleotide sequence: TGTGCCAGCAGTTACTCTATCGGGCACGTCCGGGACAACTACGAGCAGTACTTC. The encoded protein is CASSYSIGHVRDNYEQYF.

V is TRBV6-5 and J is TRBJ1-5; D remains ambiguous. The V and J ends lost 5 bases and 2 bases respectively, with 13 bases between them. Germline CDR1 reads MNHEY; CDR2 reads SVGAGI. This CDR3 comprises 15 residues. CDR3 bases: TGTGCCAGCAGTCGACGACTCGAGGGCAATCAGCCCCAGCATTTT. Translating it yields CASSRRLEGNQPQHF.